The clone carrying this T cell receptor (beta chain) was found a few times. These data originate in a study of T cells after somatic rescue of genetic block. Here immunoSEQ multiplex PCR was the method, and the copy in TCRdb shows in-frame clones only, minus some. The table includes 67,000 or so clones, approximately 91% detected once. The CDR3 extends over 13 amino acids. Germline CDR1 LNHDA, CDR2 SQIVND (reference sequence). V gave up 5 bases and J gave up 4 bases; unmatched junction bases: 2. The chain uses TRBV19 and TRBJ1-5, with 7 bases lining up with TRBD1. This clonotype originated in a man aged 30 to 45. The specimen sequenced was peripheral blood mononuclear cells (PBMCs). The CDR3 region has the DNA TGTGCCAGTAGTTACAGGGGAAATCAGCCCCAGCATTTT. It specifies CASSYRGNQPQHF. The complete variable domain, with remaining parts taken from reference TRBV19 and TRBJ1-5, reads DGGITQSPKYLFRKEGQNVTLSCEQNLNHDAMYWYRQDPGQGLRLIYYSQIVNDFQKGDIAEGYSVSREKKESFPLTVTSAQKNPTAFYLCASSYRGNQPQHFGDGTRLSIL.